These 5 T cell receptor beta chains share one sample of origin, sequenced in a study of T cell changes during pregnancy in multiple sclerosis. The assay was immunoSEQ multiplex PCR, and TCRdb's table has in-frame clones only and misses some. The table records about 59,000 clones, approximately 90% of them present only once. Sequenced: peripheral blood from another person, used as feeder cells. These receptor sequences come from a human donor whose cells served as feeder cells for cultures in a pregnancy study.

The CDR3 bases are TGTGCCAGCAGCTTAGGGGAAGCCAAAAACATTCAGTACTTC. It yields the protein CASSLGEAKNIQYF. The chain carries TRBV7-9 and TRBJ2-4; D is ambiguous. V was pared by 1 base and J by 0 bases, with 4 bases between. CDR1 SEHNR and CDR2 FQNEAQ come from the germline V gene (reference sequence). CDR3 length: 14 residues.

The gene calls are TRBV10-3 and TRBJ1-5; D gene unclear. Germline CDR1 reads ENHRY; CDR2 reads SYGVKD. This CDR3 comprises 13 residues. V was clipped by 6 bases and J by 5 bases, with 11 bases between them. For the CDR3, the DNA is TGTGCCATCAGGGTAGCCGGAGATCAGCCCCAGCATTTT. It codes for CAIRVAGDQPQHF.

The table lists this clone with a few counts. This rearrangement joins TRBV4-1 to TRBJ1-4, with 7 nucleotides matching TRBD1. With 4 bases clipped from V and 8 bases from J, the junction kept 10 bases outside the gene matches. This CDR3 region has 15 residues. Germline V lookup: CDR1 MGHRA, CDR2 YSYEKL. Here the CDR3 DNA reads TGCGCCAGCAGCCCGGGTCAGGGGGGAGGCGAAAAACTGTTTTTT. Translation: CASSPGQGGGEKLFF.

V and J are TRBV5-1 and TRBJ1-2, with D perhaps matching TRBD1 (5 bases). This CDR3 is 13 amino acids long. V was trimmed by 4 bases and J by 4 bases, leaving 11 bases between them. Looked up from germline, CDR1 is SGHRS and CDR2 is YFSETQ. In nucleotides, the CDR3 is TGCGCCAGCAGCCTGGACACCGCCTATGGCTACACCTTC. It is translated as CASSLDTAYGYTF.

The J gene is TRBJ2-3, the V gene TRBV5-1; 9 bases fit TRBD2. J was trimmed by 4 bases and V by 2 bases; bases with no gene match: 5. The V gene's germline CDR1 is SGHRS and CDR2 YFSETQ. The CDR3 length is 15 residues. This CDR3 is CASSLWGTSSDTQYF. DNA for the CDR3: TGCGCCAGCAGCTTATGGGGGACTAGCTCAGATACGCAGTATTTT.